This TCR beta chain was identified in a study of blood T cell repertoires in COVID-19. Overall study context: Collection of acute and convalescent COVID-19 samples took place in the United States, Italy and Spain. Sample material is recorded as cDNA or gDNA derived from T cells, B-cell-depleted T cells, or PBMCs.

In germline, CDR1 is SGHVS, CDR2 FQNEAQ. Losses at the gene ends were 5 bases for V and 7 bases for J; bases not matched to a gene: 11. The CDR3 runs 15 residues. Authors' data handling: Amplifying reference gene primers gave estimates of nucleated cell counts. Sequenced by immunoSEQ multiplex PCR; TCRdb stores in-frame clones only, minus some. The V and J calls and clone size come from that table; D and trimming were worked out from the DNA. The sample includes approximately 86,000 clones, 89% of them seen just once. The source of this sequence is a man over 45 with acute or convalescent COVID-19. This chain joins TRBV7-8 and TRBJ2-1; 7 nucleotides match TRBD2. The sequenced sample consisted of peripheral blood. The DNA of the CDR3 is TGTGCCAGCAGCGTTCTAGGACTAGGTAAAAATGAGCAGTTCTTC. Translating gives CASSVLGLGKNEQFF.